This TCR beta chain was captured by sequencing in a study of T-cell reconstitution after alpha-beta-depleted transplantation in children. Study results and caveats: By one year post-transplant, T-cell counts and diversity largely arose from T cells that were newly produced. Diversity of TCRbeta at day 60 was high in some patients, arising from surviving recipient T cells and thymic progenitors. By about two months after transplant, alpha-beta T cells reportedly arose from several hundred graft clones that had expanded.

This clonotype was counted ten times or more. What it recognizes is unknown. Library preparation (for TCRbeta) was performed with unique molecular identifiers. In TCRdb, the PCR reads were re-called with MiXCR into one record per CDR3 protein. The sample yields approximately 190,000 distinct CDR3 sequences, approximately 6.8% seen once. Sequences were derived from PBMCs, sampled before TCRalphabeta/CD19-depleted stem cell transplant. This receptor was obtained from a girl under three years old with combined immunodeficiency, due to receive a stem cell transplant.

The CDR3: CASSPAHDVSGAKYF. The DNA of the CDR3 is TGTGCCAGCAGCCCTGCTCACGATGTTTCGGGGGCAAAGTACTTC. J is TRBJ2-7 and V is TRBV9, with D perhaps TRBD1 or TRBD2 (6 bases each). Trimming cost V 4 bases and J 11 bases, with 25 bases left between them. Germline V lookup: CDR1 SGDLS, CDR2 YYNGEE. The CDR3 is 15 residues long.